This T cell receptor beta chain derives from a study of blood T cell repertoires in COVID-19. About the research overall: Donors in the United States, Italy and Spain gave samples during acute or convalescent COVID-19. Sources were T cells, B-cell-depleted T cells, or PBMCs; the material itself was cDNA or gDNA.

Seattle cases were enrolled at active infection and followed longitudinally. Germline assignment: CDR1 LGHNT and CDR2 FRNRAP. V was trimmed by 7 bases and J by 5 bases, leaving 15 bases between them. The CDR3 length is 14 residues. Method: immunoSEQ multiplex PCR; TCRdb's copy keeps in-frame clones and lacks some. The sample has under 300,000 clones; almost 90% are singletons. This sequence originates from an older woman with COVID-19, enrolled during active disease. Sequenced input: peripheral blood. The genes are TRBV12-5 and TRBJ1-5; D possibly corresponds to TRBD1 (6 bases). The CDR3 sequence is CASVLDSRYQPQHF. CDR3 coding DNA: TGTGCTAGTGTTCTGGACAGTCGATATCAGCCCCAGCATTTT. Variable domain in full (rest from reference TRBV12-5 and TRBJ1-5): DARVTQTPRHKVTEMGQEVTMRCQPILGHNTVFWYRQTMMQGLELLAYFRNRAPLDDSGMPKDRFSAEMPDATLATLKIQPSEPRDSAVYFCASVLDSRYQPQHFGDGTRLSIL.